Listed here is a single T cell receptor beta chain. Its cognate antigen is unknown. These data are taken from a study of T cell responses to AZD1222 COVID-19 vaccine. Background on the study: Pooling was applied to second doses at about 4 or about 12 weeks. Study results and limitations: Distributed over spike, vaccine-associated CD4 TCRs predominated at 160-218 and 743-854. Females made up more of the donors, who were largely white British, and clonal diversity may have come out too low. Close to half of spike-specific TCRs reportedly recognize unmutated variant regions.

Trimming took off 6 bases at V and 7 bases at J, with 13 bases between the two ends. Germline CDR1 MDHEN, CDR2 SYDVKM. This CDR3 has 13 amino acids. TCRdb keeps only in-frame clones here, not all; method: immunoSEQ multiplex PCR. The table records roughly 76,000 clones, about 88% of them present only once. The V gene is TRBV28, the J gene TRBJ1-5; no definite D call. The sample here was peripheral blood, taken on day 0 of AZD1222 vaccination. The TCR sequence derives from an adult in good health. CDR3 sequence (DNA): TGTGCCAGCAGCCGAGACACTTACCAGCCCCAGCATTTT. Translating gives CASSRDTYQPQHF.